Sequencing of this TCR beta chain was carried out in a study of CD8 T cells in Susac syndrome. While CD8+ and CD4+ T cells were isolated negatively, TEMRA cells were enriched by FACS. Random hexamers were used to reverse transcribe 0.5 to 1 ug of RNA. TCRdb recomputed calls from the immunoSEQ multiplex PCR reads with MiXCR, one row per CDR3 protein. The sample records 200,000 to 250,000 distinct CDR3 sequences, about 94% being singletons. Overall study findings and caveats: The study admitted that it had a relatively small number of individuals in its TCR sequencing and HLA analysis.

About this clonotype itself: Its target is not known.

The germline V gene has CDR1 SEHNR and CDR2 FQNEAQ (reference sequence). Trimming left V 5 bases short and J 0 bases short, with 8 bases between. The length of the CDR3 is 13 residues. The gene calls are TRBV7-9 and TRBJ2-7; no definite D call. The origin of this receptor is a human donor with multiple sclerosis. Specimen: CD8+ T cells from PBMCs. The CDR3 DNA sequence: TGTGCCAGCAGCGCGGCGGCCTCCTACGAGCAGTACTTC. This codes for CASSAAASYEQYF.